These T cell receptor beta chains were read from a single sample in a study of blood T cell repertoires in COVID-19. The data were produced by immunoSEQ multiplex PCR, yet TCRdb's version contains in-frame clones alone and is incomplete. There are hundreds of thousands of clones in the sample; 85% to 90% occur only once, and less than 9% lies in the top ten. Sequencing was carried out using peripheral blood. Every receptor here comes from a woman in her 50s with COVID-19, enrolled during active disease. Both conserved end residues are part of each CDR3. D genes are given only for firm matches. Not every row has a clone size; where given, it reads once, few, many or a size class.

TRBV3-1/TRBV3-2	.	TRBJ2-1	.	CASSQTPLNEQFF	TGTGCCAGCAGCCAAACTCCCCTCAATGAGCAGTTCTTC
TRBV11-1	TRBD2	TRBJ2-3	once	CASSLASGGFDTQYF	TGTGCCAGCAGCTTAGCTAGCGGGGGGTTCGATACGCAGTATTTT
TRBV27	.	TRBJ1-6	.	CASTPGTLNSPLHF	TGTGCCAGCACCCCCGGGACACTTAATTCACCCCTCCACTTT
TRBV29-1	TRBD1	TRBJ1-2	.	CSVEYTSRRGQGRNYGYTF	TGCAGCGTTGAATATACGTCGCGCCGGGGACAGGGGAGGAACTATGGCTACACCTTC
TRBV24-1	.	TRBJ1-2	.	CATSARWYNYGYTF	TGTGCCACCAGTGCCAGGTGGTATAACTATGGCTACACCTTC
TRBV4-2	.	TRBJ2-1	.	CASSQDGDGGPHNEQFF	TGTGCCAGCAGCCAAGATGGGGACGGGGGGCCCCACAATGAGCAGTTCTTC
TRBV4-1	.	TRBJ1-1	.	CASSQAGLTEAFF	TGCGCCAGCAGCCAAGCGGGGTTAACTGAAGCTTTCTTT
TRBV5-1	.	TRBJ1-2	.	CASSGTTSYGYTF	TGCGCCAGCAGTGGGACAACAAGCTATGGCTACACCTTC
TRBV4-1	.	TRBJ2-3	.	CASSQARDTQYF	TGCGCCAGCAGCCAAGCTAGGGATACGCAGTATTTT
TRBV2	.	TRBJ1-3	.	CASRRRQGNTIYF	TGTGCCAGCAGACGCAGACAGGGAAACACCATATATTTT
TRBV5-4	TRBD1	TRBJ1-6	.	CASSLAKTGGGVSPLHF	TGTGCCAGCAGCTTGGCCAAAACAGGGGGTGGGGTTTCACCCCTCCACTTT
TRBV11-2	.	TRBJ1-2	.	CASSLGGGSLGGYTF	TGTGCCAGCAGCTTAGGGGGAGGGTCCCTCGGTGGCTACACCTTC
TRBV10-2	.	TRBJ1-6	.	CASSEQYNSPLHF	TGCGCCAGCAGCGAACAGTATAATTCACCCCTCCACTTT
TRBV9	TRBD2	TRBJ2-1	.	CASSMTSGGINEQFF	TGTGCCAGCAGCATGACTAGCGGGGGGATCAATGAGCAGTTCTTC
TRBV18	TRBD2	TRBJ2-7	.	CASSPTASGGRYEQYF	TGTGCCAGCTCACCAACGGCTAGCGGGGGTCGTTACGAGCAGTACTTC
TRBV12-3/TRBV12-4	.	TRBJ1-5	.	CASSPTDQPQHF	TGTGCCAGCAGCCCGACTGATCAGCCCCAGCATTTT
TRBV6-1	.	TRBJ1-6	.	CASSENGGVGNSPLHF	TGTGCCAGCAGTGAAAATGGGGGGGTAGGGAATTCACCCCTCCACTTT
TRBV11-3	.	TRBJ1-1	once	CASSLAGEDTEAFF	TGTGCCAGCAGCTTAGCCGGAGAGGACACTGAAGCTTTCTTT
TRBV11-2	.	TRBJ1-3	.	CASSLGRVPGNTIYF	TGTGCCAGCAGCTTAGGTCGGGTTCCTGGAAACACCATATATTTT
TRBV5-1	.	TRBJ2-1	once	CASSLEFNNEQFF	TGCGCCAGCAGCTTGGAATTCAACAATGAGCAGTTCTTC
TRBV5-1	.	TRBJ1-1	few	CASSWTAPNTEAFF	TGCGCCAGCAGCTGGACAGCTCCGAACACTGAAGCTTTCTTT
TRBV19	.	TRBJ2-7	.	CASSSSRQSYEQYF	TGTGCCAGTAGTTCATCCAGGCAATCCTACGAGCAGTACTTC
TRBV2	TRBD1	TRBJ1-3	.	CASRLQGAGNTIYF	TGTGCCAGCAGGTTACAGGGGGCTGGAAACACCATATATTTT
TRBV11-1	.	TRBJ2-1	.	CASTWGQGTAYNEQFF	TGTGCCAGCACTTGGGGCCAGGGCACCGCCTACAATGAGCAGTTCTTC
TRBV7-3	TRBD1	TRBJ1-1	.	CASITTDRGWTEAFF	TGTGCCAGCATCACCACGGACAGGGGATGGACTGAAGCTTTCTTT
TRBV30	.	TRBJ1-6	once	CAWSEDSANLSPLHF	TGTGCCTGGAGTGAAGACAGCGCTAACCTTTCACCCCTCCACTTT
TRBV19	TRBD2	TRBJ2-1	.	CASRGLAGGPSSYNEQFF	TGTGCCAGTAGGGGACTAGCGGGGGGCCCCAGCTCCTACAATGAGCAGTTCTTC
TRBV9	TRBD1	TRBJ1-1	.	CASSVDPNEGANTEAFF	TGTGCCAGCAGCGTAGACCCGAACGAGGGGGCAAACACTGAAGCTTTCTTT
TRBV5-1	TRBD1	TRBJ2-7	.	CASRKQGSSYEQYF	TGCGCCAGCAGGAAACAGGGGAGCTCCTACGAGCAGTACTTC
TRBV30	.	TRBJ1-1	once	CAYHVARDTEAFF	TGTGCCTACCACGTCGCCCGGGACACTGAAGCTTTCTTT
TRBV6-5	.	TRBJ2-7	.	CASSSVRGSVEQYF	TGTGCCAGCAGTTCAGTCAGGGGCTCGGTCGAGCAGTACTTC
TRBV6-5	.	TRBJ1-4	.	CASSLWREEKLFF	TGTGCCAGCAGCCTCTGGCGGGAAGAAAAACTGTTTTTT
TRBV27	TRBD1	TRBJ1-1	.	CASRYGTGHTEAFF	TGTGCCAGCCGATACGGGACAGGGCACACTGAAGCTTTCTTT
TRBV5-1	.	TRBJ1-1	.	CASSSNPQNTEAFF	TGCGCCAGCAGCTCTAATCCCCAGAACACTGAAGCTTTCTTT
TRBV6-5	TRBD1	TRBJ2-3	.	CASKGQGEDTQYF	TGTGCCAGCAAGGGACAGGGAGAGGATACGCAGTATTTT
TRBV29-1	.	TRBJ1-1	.	CSVVKKNTEAFF	TGCAGCGTTGTAAAAAAGAACACTGAAGCTTTCTTT
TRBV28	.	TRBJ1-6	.	CASSFSTGYNSPLHF	TGTGCCAGCAGTTTTTCGACAGGTTATAATTCACCCCTCCACTTT
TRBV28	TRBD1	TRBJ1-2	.	CASSWTGFISQYGYTF	TGTGCCAGCAGTTGGACAGGGTTCATCTCACAGTATGGCTACACCTTC
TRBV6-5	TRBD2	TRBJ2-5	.	CASGSSGVPRETQYF	TGTGCCAGCGGGAGTAGCGGGGTCCCCCGAGAGACCCAGTACTTC
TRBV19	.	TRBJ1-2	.	CASSPPGARYGYTF	TGTGCCAGTAGTCCTCCAGGGGCAAGGTATGGCTACACCTTC
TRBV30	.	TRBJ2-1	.	CAWSVGAASYNEQFF	TGTGCCTGGAGTGTAGGTGCGGCTTCCTACAATGAGCAGTTCTTC
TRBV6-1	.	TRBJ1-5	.	CASSEVGGYQPQHF	TGTGCCAGCAGTGAAGTTGGAGGGTATCAGCCCCAGCATTTT